This T cell receptor (beta chain) was recorded in a study of chemoradiotherapy in HPV16-positive cancers. Study-level background: Candidate HPV-specific T-cell clones and common TCR motifs came from functional assays in two HPV16-positive patients.

Comments on this clone: Its target is not known.

Here immunoSEQ multiplex PCR was the method, and the copy in TCRdb shows in-frame clones only, minus some. The table lists 2,900 or so clones, about 92% of them singletons, with about 4% in the top ten. Repertoires were sampled repeatedly during chemoradiotherapy. Findings and limits, study-wide: For HPV16-positive patients, expanding HPV-responsive T cells associated with longer recurrence-free survival. HPV-specific T cells were functionally defined from only a couple of HPV16-positive patients.

The TCR sequence derives from a human donor with HPV-associated anogenital cancer. The sample was tumor tissue, taken from a patient who underwent chemoradiotherapy.

The CDR3 DNA reads as TGTGCCAGCAGCTGGACAGGGAACACCGGGGAGCTGTTTTTT. Translating it yields CASSWTGNTGELFF. The rearrangement uses TRBV7-9 and TRBJ2-2; TRBD1 matches at 7 bases. The CDR3 is made up of 14 amino acids. Per the germline V gene, CDR1 is SEHNR and CDR2 is FQNEAQ (reference sequence). Losses at the gene ends were 4 bases for V and 1 base for J; bases not matched to a gene: 0.